The entry below describes one T cell receptor (beta chain). Its antigen is not identified. The data stem from a study of CD8 T cells in ankylosing spondylitis. Findings and caveats of the study: Seven to nine highly homologous variants made up a TCR beta motif that seemed to typify ankylosing spondylitis blood. Some motif variants were previously reported in reactive arthritis synovial fluid and blood. Disease-linked clones reportedly concentrated significantly in matched ankylosing spondylitis synovial fluid.

V shed 6 bases and J shed 7 bases, with 13 bases lying between them. This CDR3 has 13 amino acids. A quantitative 5'-RACE method, one with molecular barcodes, was used to make TCR beta libraries. Via MiXCR, TCRdb re-called the 5' RACE reads, giving one row per CDR3 protein. This table has 670,000 or so distinct CDR3 sequences, about 20% appearing once. The sequence derives from a male donor with ankylosing spondylitis. The specimen was blood, either unsorted or a sorted T cell fraction (not recorded which). This sequence joins TRBV12-3 or TRBV12-4 and TRBJ1-5; no definite D call. CDR3 amino acids: CASSVGFGQPQHF. CDR3 DNA sequence: TGTGCCAGCAGCGTGGGGTTTGGACAGCCCCAGCATTTT.